A single sample is the source of the 23 T cell receptor beta chains below, sequenced in a study of blood T cell repertoires in COVID-19. TCRdb's table, derived via immunoSEQ multiplex PCR, lists solely in-frame clones and lacks some. Of almost 200,000 clones in the sample, about 89% were seen once. The sample taken for sequencing was PBMCs or T cells enriched from blood (not recorded which). The receptors derive from a woman younger than 30 who had recovered from COVID-19.

V and J are TRBV28 and TRBJ1-1; no firm D call. Trimming cost V 4 bases and J 1 base, with 13 bases left between them. CDR3 length: 15 residues. CDR1 and CDR2 (germline): MDHEN, SYDVKM. For the CDR3, the DNA is TGTGCCAGCAGTTCAATCCCGTTTAGGAACACTGAAGCTTTCTTT. It yields the protein CASSSIPFRNTEAFF.

The chain joins TRBV3-1 (or the pseudogene TRBV3-2) to TRBJ2-1; 7 bases are a match to TRBD1. V trimming: 6 bases; J trimming: 6 bases; junction bases outside the gene matches: 8. Germline CDR1 reads LGHDT; CDR2 reads YNNKEL (reference sequence). The CDR3 length is 14 residues. The CDR3 loop reads CASSVNRGGNEQFF. CDR3 nucleotides: TGTGCCAGCAGTGTAAACAGGGGTGGCAATGAGCAGTTCTTC.

The chain employs TRBV14 and TRBJ2-1; no firm D call. The germline V gene encodes CDR1 SGHDN and CDR2 FVKESK. The CDR3 has 11 amino acids. Trimming left V 1 base short and J 14 bases short, with 9 bases between. DNA of the CDR3: TGTGCCAGCAGCCAAGGCGATAGTAAGTTCTTC. Its translation: CASSQGDSKFF.

This sequence joins TRBV29-1 and TRBJ1-1; 10 nucleotides match TRBD1. The CDR3 is made up of 11 amino acids. CDR1 is SQVTM and CDR2 is ANQGSEA in the germline V gene. V lost 6 bases to trimming and J lost 11 bases; unmatched junction nucleotides: 6. The CDR3 DNA reads as TGCAGCGTGGGACAGGGGAAGAAGGCTTTCTTT. This codes for CSVGQGKKAFF.

J is TRBJ2-6 and V is TRBV2; tentative D call: TRBD2 (5 bases). V gave up 5 bases and J gave up 2 bases, with 7 bases separating them. CDR1 is SNHLY and CDR2 is FYNNEI in the germline V gene. The CDR3 loop spans 14 amino acids. CDR3 nucleotides: TGTGCCAGCAGTCCGGGGACTGGGGCCAACGTCCTGACTTTC. Its translation is CASSPGTGANVLTF.

The rearrangement joins TRBV7-9 to TRBJ2-1; 10 nucleotides match TRBD2. This CDR3 contains 13 residues. In germline, CDR1 is SEHNR, CDR2 FQNEAQ (reference sequence). J was trimmed by 5 bases and V by 8 bases; bases with no gene match: 3. The CDR3 sequence: CASRTSGNNEQFF. The CDR3 coding sequence is TGTGCCAGCCGGACTAGCGGCAACAATGAGCAGTTCTTC.

As for this clone: The sample carries other DNA sequences with the same CDR3. This rearrangement joins TRBV5-4 to TRBJ2-7, with 7 bases matching TRBD1. Per germline, CDR1 SGHNT and CDR2 YYREEE (reference sequence). This CDR3 has 16 amino acids. With V trimmed by 0 bases and J by 0 bases, 6 bases remained unmatched. CDR3 nucleotides: TGTGCCAGCAGCTTGGGAGGGACAGCTAGCTCCTACGAGCAGTACTTC. This gives the protein CASSLGGTASSYEQYF.

V and J are TRBV7-9 and TRBJ1-4, with 9 bases lining up with TRBD1. J was trimmed by 0 bases and V by 4 bases; bases with no gene match: 6. The CDR3 is made up of 17 amino acids. Germline CDR1 is SEHNR and CDR2 is FQNEAQ (reference sequence). CDR3 DNA sequence: TGTGCCAGCAGCTATGGACAGGGGAGGGCAACTAATGAAAAACTGTTTTTT. Its protein product is CASSYGQGRATNEKLFF.

The rearrangement joins TRBV18 to TRBJ1-1, with a weak D call TRBD1 (6 bases). CDR1 KGHSH and CDR2 LQKENI come from the germline V gene. CDR3 length: 13 amino acids. V was clipped by 1 base and J by 10 bases, with 13 bases between them. CDR3: CASSPLITGLAFF. The CDR3 DNA follows: TGTGCCAGCTCACCACTAATTACAGGGCTAGCTTTCTTT.

CDR3 in DNA: TGCGCCAGCCGTAACCCGGGACAGGGGGATGAAAAACTGTTTTTT. Residues: CASRNPGQGDEKLFF. The chain links TRBV4-1 to TRBJ1-4, with TRBD1 matching 11 bases. The CDR3 consists of 15 residues. The V gene's germline CDR1 is MGHRA and CDR2 YSYEKL. V lost 8 bases, J lost 6 bases, and 8 bases stayed unmatched.

This rearrangement joins TRBV19 to TRBJ2-3; the match to TRBD1 covers 10 bases. The germline gives CDR1 LNHDA, CDR2 SQIVND (reference sequence). With 5 bases clipped from V and 5 bases from J, the junction kept 7 bases outside the gene matches. The CDR3 has 15 residues. The CDR3 region has the DNA TGTGCCAGTAGTTCTCCCCGGGACAGGGGAGATACGCAGTATTTT. Its translation: CASSSPRDRGDTQYF.

The chain links TRBV28 to TRBJ2-7, with D maybe TRBD1 (6 bases). The CDR3 totals 14 residues. Trimming pared 5 bases from V and 4 bases from J, leaving 15 bases between. Germline V CDR1 and CDR2: MDHEN, SYDVKM. In DNA form, the CDR3 reads TGTGCCAGCAGTCGGACAGAGGCGGTTTACGAGCAGTACTTC. As protein: CASSRTEAVYEQYF.

The rearrangement joins TRBV11-3 to TRBJ1-1, with a possible D match to TRBD1 (6 bases). V was cut by 11 bases and J by 3 bases, with 13 bases left in between. The CDR3 consists of 12 residues. Germline CDR1 SGHNT, CDR2 YENEEA. This CDR3 reads CASKGGDTEAFF. DNA of the CDR3: TGTGCCTCCAAGGGGGGGGACACTGAAGCTTTCTTT.

The chain couples TRBV19 to TRBJ2-3; maybe TRBD2 (5 bases). CDR1 LNHDA and CDR2 SQIVND come from the germline V gene (reference sequence). This CDR3 has 15 residues. V was pared by 4 bases and J by 0 bases, with 11 bases between. This chain's CDR3 is CASSRGLRSTDTQYF. The CDR3 coding sequence is TGTGCCAGTAGTAGAGGGCTCCGTAGCACAGATACGCAGTATTTT.

The gene calls are TRBV6-6 and TRBJ1-4, with 9 bases lining up with TRBD1. The germline V gene encodes CDR1 MNHNY and CDR2 SVGAGI (reference sequence). The junction had 17 bases not matched to a gene; V was cut back by 10 bases and J by 8 bases. This CDR3 is 16 amino acids long. The CDR3 loop reads CATREARGQGSEKLFF. CDR3 DNA sequence: TGTGCCACCCGGGAGGCTCGGGGACAGGGTTCGGAAAAACTGTTTTTT.

The chain links TRBV28 to TRBJ1-5; weak D call: TRBD1 (6 bases). Germline V gives CDR1 MDHEN, CDR2 SYDVKM. V shed 3 bases and J shed 1 base, with 22 bases lying between them. CDR3 length: 19 residues. CDR3 loop: CASSFRRQGQPRSNQPQHF. The CDR3 coding sequence is TGTGCCAGCAGTTTTAGAAGGCAGGGACAACCTCGGAGCAATCAGCCCCAGCATTTT.

This clone was picked up one time. The V gene is TRBV19, the J gene TRBJ1-6; D gene unclear. The V end lost 3 bases, the J end lost 10 bases, and 16 bases lay between the germline ends. Germline values: CDR1 LNHDA, CDR2 SQIVND (reference sequence). The CDR3 has 15 residues. The CDR3 sequence: CASSIEGRGGSPLHF. CDR3 coding DNA: TGTGCCAGTAGTATCGAAGGGAGAGGTGGGTCACCCCTCCACTTT.

The chain combines TRBV6-4 with TRBJ2-7; 8 positions agree with TRBD1. There are 15 residues in the CDR3. Germline-derived CDR1 and CDR2 are MRHNA and SNTAGT. The junction had 10 bases not matched to a gene; V was cut back by 5 bases and J by 4 bases. The CDR3: CASSLGQAEAYEQYF. For the CDR3, the DNA is TGTGCCAGCAGTCTGGGACAGGCAGAAGCTTACGAGCAGTACTTC.

The rearrangement links TRBV28 to TRBJ1-6; unclear D gene. Trimming left V 7 bases short and J 5 bases short, with 12 bases between. In germline, CDR1 is MDHEN, CDR2 SYDVKM. This CDR3 is built from 14 residues. CDR3 sequence: CASIPGWDNSPLHF. CDR3 sequence (DNA): TGTGCCAGCATACCGGGGTGGGATAATTCACCCCTCCACTTT.

The chain has TRBV3-1 (or the pseudogene TRBV3-2) and TRBJ2-7; D gene unclear. This CDR3 spans 13 amino acids. Germline V gene lookup returns CDR1 LGHDT and CDR2 YNNKEL (reference sequence). V dropped 1 base and J dropped 3 bases, with 7 bases sitting between them. Here the CDR3 DNA reads TGTGCCAGCAGCCAAGCCCCTTTCTACGAGCAGTACTTC. It codes for CASSQAPFYEQYF.

The chain has TRBV30 and TRBJ1-1; no reliable D call. The CDR3 runs 14 residues. In germline, CDR1 is GTSNPN, CDR2 SVGIG (reference sequence). The germline V and J ends were trimmed by 1 base and 8 bases, with 17 bases remaining between them. Here the CDR3 reads CAWSGGGGLLEAFF. In nucleotides, the CDR3 is TGTGCCTGGAGTGGAGGTGGAGGACTTTTGGAAGCTTTCTTT.

This sequence joins TRBV6-5 and TRBJ1-6, with D maybe TRBD1 (5 bases). Between the trimmed V and J ends, which lost 5 bases and 7 bases, there was a span of 15 bases. Germline V lookup: CDR1 MNHEY, CDR2 SVGAGI. This CDR3 region has 15 residues. CDR3 coding DNA: TGTGCCAGCAGTACACCCGACAGACGAAATTCACCCCTCCACTTT. Its protein product is CASSTPDRRNSPLHF.

V is TRBV7-9 and J is TRBJ2-3, with D tentatively TRBD1 (5 bases). This CDR3 region has 17 residues. CDR1 and CDR2 (germline): SEHNR, FQNEAQ (reference sequence). Trimming removed 6 bases from V and 2 bases from J, with 21 bases in between. CDR3 loop: CASRPGVGVGDTDTQYF. The CDR3 nucleotides read TGTGCCAGCAGGCCGGGTGTAGGGGTAGGTGACACAGATACGCAGTATTTT.